Reported below is one TCR beta chain. Original processing notes: The authors estimated nucleated cell counts from reference gene primer amplification. Assay: immunoSEQ multiplex PCR; the TCRdb copy retains only in-frame clones and omits some. V and J calls and clone size are copied from that table; D and trimming were computed from the DNA. The sample has 140,000 or so clones, more than 75% seen once. Germline CDR1 SGHRS, CDR2 YFSETQ. CDR3 size: 17 residues. V gave up 3 bases and J gave up 2 bases; unmatched junction bases: 10. The sample originates from a study of blood T cell repertoires in COVID-19. Study-wide background: The United States, Italy and Spain supplied acute and convalescent COVID-19 samples. The analysed material was cDNA or gDNA that came from T cells, B-cell-depleted T cells, or PBMCs.

The J gene is TRBJ1-1, the V gene TRBV5-1, with 10 bases matching TRBD1. Sample: peripheral blood. This sequence originates from a man aged 45-65 years who had recovered from COVID-19. In nucleotides, the CDR3 is TGCGCCAGCAGCTCGGGTTGGACAGGGGGGACCAACACTGAAGCTTTCTTT. This encodes CASSSGWTGGTNTEAFF.